This TCR beta chain stems from a study of tissue T cells after allogeneic stem cell transplantation. Turning to this clone: The antigen is undetermined.

Germline V gives CDR1 SGHTS, CDR2 YDEGEE. V was cut by 4 bases and J by 6 bases, with 14 bases left in between. The CDR3 spans 14 residues. CDR3 sequences, V/J genes, frequencies and template counts came from survey-depth TCRbeta sequencing. Repertoires were generated with immunoSEQ multiplex PCR, while TCRdb's copy carries only in-frame clones and drops some. Of about 9,800 clones listed, approximately 65% are singletons. General study points: Blood and spleen captured only part of the tissue TCR repertoire. The study did not identify alloreactive or antigen-specific tissue TCRs, and some clones might be persisting host cells. Limitations included a small, clinically heterogeneous cohort and limited sampling depth.

The rearrangement joins TRBV5-8 to TRBJ2-1; D might be TRBD1 (5 bases). Here the sequenced sample was tissue from the stomach, taken at autopsy. This TCR derives from a male donor aged 60 or over with lung cancer. The chain's CDR3 is CASSHTHRSNEQFF. In DNA form, the CDR3 reads TGTGCCAGCAGCCATACCCACAGGAGCAATGAGCAGTTCTTC.